This T cell receptor beta chain came from a study of CD8 T cells in Susac syndrome. Whole-study results and caveats: As the study acknowledged, the number of individuals in its TCR sequencing and HLA analysis was relatively small.

V lost 5 bases and J lost 2, with 15 bases in between. The germline CDR1 and CDR2 sequences are SNHLY and FYNNEI. CDR3 length: 15 residues. The RNA input was about 0.5 to 1 ug, and it was reverse transcribed with random hexamers. TCR beta CDR3 was amplified by immunoSEQ multiplex PCR. This amplification extended across 54 Vbeta and 13 Jbeta segments. TCRdb fed the immunoSEQ multiplex PCR reads into MiXCR, producing one record per CDR3 protein. Here the sample spans about 200,000 distinct CDR3 sequences, around 95% being singletons. This clonotype was recorded only once. The antigen is undetermined. The receptor was derived from a human donor with multiple sclerosis. The sequenced sample consisted of CD4+ T cells from PBMCs. The chain recombines TRBV2 with TRBJ2-5; possibly TRBD1 or TRBD2 for D (6 bases each). The CDR3 spells CASSPIGGGQETQYF. Here the CDR3 DNA reads TGTGCCAGCAGTCCCATCGGGGGCGGGCAAGAGACCCAGTACTTC.